This section outlines one TCR beta chain sequence together with its context. The record originates from a study of shared clonotypes between healthy human individuals. The method was immunoSEQ multiplex PCR; TCRdb's version includes in-frame clones alone and lacks a portion of them. The sample yields about 2 million clones, over 85% seen once. The study drew all its donors from Caucasian adults living in Nashville, Tennessee. CD4+ cells were split into CD45RA+ naive and CD45RA-negative memory subsets. Germline V CDR1 and CDR2: MGHDK, SYGVNS. This CDR3 is built from 17 residues. V shed 5 bases and J 4 bases; nucleotides not matched to a gene: 12.

The genes are TRBV25-1 and TRBJ2-2; 8 bases agree with TRBD1. The TCR comes from a man in his late teens or twenties in good health. The source material was naive CD4+ T cells sorted from blood. Subset reported: CD45RA+ positively selected. The chain's CDR3 is CASSPPRDRRITGELFF. The CDR3 coding sequence is TGTGCCAGCAGTCCGCCCCGGGACAGGAGGATCACCGGGGAGCTGTTTTTT.